This TCR beta chain was recovered during a study of cytomegalovirus exposure and HLA in healthy donors. Study in general: When 398 donors were genotyped, about 80% of them were found to fall in the Caucasian-associated ancestry cluster. General study points: CMV antigen specificity was confirmed in vitro for a few CMV-associated chains. About 87% or about 30% of the time was how often most TCR beta V segments were productive, according to an earlier analysis. Later analysis identified a missense DCLRE1C variant that was linked to TCR beta V- and J-gene trimming.

About this clone itself: Its specificity is not known.

PCR employed 60 Vbeta and 13 Jbeta primers. Sequenced by immunoSEQ multiplex PCR; TCRdb stores in-frame clones only, minus some. The table shows a few hundred thousand clones, with roughly 75% occurring only once. Germline CDR1 ENHRY, CDR2 SYGVKD. Trimming took 4 bases from V and 2 from J, leaving 8 bases between them. The CDR3 length is 13 residues. The sample taken for sequencing was PBMCs. The chain couples TRBV10-3 to TRBJ1-2, with unresolved D. The receptor's source is a woman in her 30s in good health and CMV-seronegative. The CDR3 DNA follows: TGTGCCATCAGTGCAAGCGAGAACTATGGCTACACCTTC. It encodes CAISASENYGYTF.